The clone carrying this T cell receptor beta chain has a handful of counts. What it recognizes is unknown. The data belong to a study of T cells after yellow fever vaccination. At the level of the study: It was SMART-Seq v4 Ultra Low Input that prepared the fractions with low cell numbers.

Study findings and constraints: The bulk population could contribute abundant contaminating clonotypes to FACS-sorted repertoires.

Germline CDR1 reads SGHTA; CDR2 reads FQGNSA. The germline V and J ends were trimmed by 5 bases and 0 bases, with 13 bases remaining between them. The CDR3 length is 15 residues. Each CDR3 protein is one row after TCRdb ran MiXCR on the 5' RACE reads. The sample contains over 300,000 distinct CDR3 sequences, around 4% of which appear only once. The sample here was PBMCs, taken on the day of the yellow fever booster vaccination. The receptor's source is a man younger than 30 who received the YFV17D yellow fever vaccine. The chain links TRBV7-2 to TRBJ1-2, with D perhaps matching TRBD1 (5 bases). CDR3 loop: CASSADSRANYGYTF. CDR3 nucleotide sequence: TGTGCCAGCAGCGCTGACAGTAGAGCTAACTATGGCTACACCTTC. Full variable domain (missing parts from reference TRBV7-2 and TRBJ1-2): GAGVSQSPSNKVTEKGKDVELRCDPISGHTALYWYRQSLGQGLEFLIYFQGNSAPDKSGLPSDRFSAERTGGSVSTLTIQRTQQEDSAVYLCASSADSRANYGYTFGSGTRLTVV.